The 17 T cell receptor beta chains below come from one sample, sequenced in a study of blood T cell repertoires in COVID-19. The assay was immunoSEQ multiplex PCR, and TCRdb's table has in-frame clones only and misses some. This sample yields around 300,000 clones, of which around 87% are seen a single time; about 2.3% belongs to the top ten. Sequencing input: peripheral blood. The source is a man younger than 30 with active or convalescent COVID-19.

The rearrangement uses TRBV6-5 and TRBJ2-7; TRBD1 might be the D (7 bases). The CDR3 is 15 residues long. Germline-derived CDR1 and CDR2 are MNHEY and SVGAGI. Trimming cost V 5 bases and J 5 bases, with 19 bases left between them. In DNA form, the CDR3 reads TGTGCCAGCAGTCTGCAGACAGGGAGGTTCGACGAGCAGTACTTC. Residues: CASSLQTGRFDEQYF.

The V and J genes are TRBV7-8 and TRBJ1-2, with D unclear. Germline V gene lookup returns CDR1 SGHVS and CDR2 FQNEAQ. V lost 5 bases and J lost 0, with 4 bases in between. The CDR3 runs 12 residues. CDR3 loop: CASSLTNYGYTF. The CDR3 bases are TGTGCCAGCAGCCTAACTAACTATGGCTACACCTTC. Together with reference TRBV7-8 and TRBJ1-2, the CDR3 gives the full variable domain: GAGVSQSPRYKVAKRGQDVALRCDPISGHVSLFWYQQALGQGPEFLTYFQNEAQLDKSGLPSDRFFAERPEGSVSTLKIQRTQQEDSAVYLCASSLTNYGYTFGSGTRLTVV.

The chain joins TRBV28 to TRBJ2-1; 7 bases line up with TRBD2. The CDR3 totals 14 residues. Germline assignment: CDR1 MDHEN and CDR2 SYDVKM. Trimming removed 5 bases from V and 6 bases from J; junction bases left unmatched: 7. CDR3 amino acids: CASSQTSKANEQFF. Written as DNA, the CDR3 is TGTGCCAGCAGTCAGACTAGCAAGGCCAATGAGCAGTTCTTC. The full variable domain, in which reference TRBV28 and TRBJ2-1 provide the parts outside the CDR3, is DVKVTQSSRYLVKRTGEKVFLECVQDMDHENMFWYRQDPGLGLRLIYFSYDVKMKEKGDIPEGYSVSREKKERFSLILESASTNQTSMYLCASSQTSKANEQFFGPGTRLTVL.

The chain is built from TRBV27 and TRBJ2-5; D is unresolved. V lost 5 bases, J lost 7 bases, and 11 bases lay in between. The germline gives CDR1 MNHEY, CDR2 SMNVEV (reference sequence). CDR3 length: 12 residues. The CDR3 spells CASSPPLGTQYF. CDR3 coding DNA: TGTGCCAGCAGTCCCCCCCTAGGGACCCAGTACTTC.

This clone was observed once. This chain uses TRBV7-3 with TRBJ2-2; D ambiguous. V lost 5 bases and J lost 6, with 4 bases in between. The germline CDR1 and CDR2 sequences are SGHTA and FQGTGA. This CDR3 has 11 amino acids. The CDR3 sequence: CASSQSGELFF. The DNA of the CDR3 is TGTGCCAGCAGCCAGTCCGGGGAGCTGTTTTTT.

The table lists this clone with a count of one. The genes are TRBV5-1 and TRBJ2-5; 16 bases align to TRBD2. The V gene end was trimmed by 4 bases and the J gene end by 1 base; junction bases not matched to a gene: 7. In germline, CDR1 is SGHRS, CDR2 YFSETQ. There are 18 residues in the CDR3. This CDR3 reads CASSLPGLAGGVQETQYF. In DNA, the CDR3 is TGCGCCAGCAGCCTGCCGGGACTAGCGGGAGGGGTCCAAGAGACCCAGTACTTC.

V and J are TRBV10-3 and TRBJ2-7; D unclear. Germline values: CDR1 ENHRY, CDR2 SYGVKD. This CDR3 has 14 amino acids. The germline V and J ends were trimmed by 4 bases and 2 bases, with 12 bases remaining between them. Written as DNA, the CDR3 is TGTGCCATCAGTGTCAGAGGCCCAACCTACGAGCAGTACTTC. As protein: CAISVRGPTYEQYF.

This clone was detected once. This chain joins TRBV4-1 and TRBJ2-1; D perhaps matches TRBD2 (6 bases). The CDR3 spans 17 residues. Trimming shortened V by 1 base and J by 0 bases, and 13 bases separated the two germline ends. Germline V gene data show CDR1 as MGHRA and CDR2 as YSYEKL. The CDR3: CASSQGVGGSSYNEQFF. The CDR3 DNA is TGCGCCAGCAGCCAAGGGGTCGGGGGAAGCTCCTACAATGAGCAGTTCTTC.

The rearrangement links TRBV3-1 (or the pseudogene TRBV3-2) to TRBJ2-7, with 7 bases that match TRBD2. Trimming at V came to 6 bases and at J to 4 bases, leaving 9 bases not matched to a gene. CDR3 length: 14 residues. CDR1 LGHDT and CDR2 YNNKEL come from the germline V gene (reference sequence). CDR3 amino acids: CASRMGAGPYEQYF. As DNA, the CDR3 is TGTGCCAGCAGGATGGGAGCGGGGCCTTACGAGCAGTACTTC.

The V call is TRBV27, the J call TRBJ2-7; possible D gene TRBD2, 7 bases. Germline V CDR1 and CDR2: MNHEY, SMNVEV (reference sequence). V was shortened by 3 bases and J by 3 bases, with 12 bases between the two germline ends. The CDR3 length is 14 residues. The CDR3 protein is CASSLGGLGYEQYF. The DNA of the CDR3 is TGTGCCAGCAGTTTGGGGGGGCTAGGCTACGAGCAGTACTTC.

The rearrangement uses TRBV2 and TRBJ2-4, with a tentative D call TRBD2 (6 bases). CDR1 is SNHLY, CDR2 FYNNEI, per germline. The CDR3 totals 14 residues. V was cut by 7 bases and J by 6 bases, with 16 bases left in between. The CDR3 sequence is CASTVDGGGNIQYF. The CDR3 region has the DNA TGTGCCAGCACGGTTGACGGGGGAGGAAACATTCAGTACTTC.

The CDR3 region is CASSYSWTVGDIQYF. Written as DNA, the CDR3 is TGTGCCAGCAGTTACTCCTGGACAGTCGGAGACATTCAGTACTTC. The chain links TRBV6-5 to TRBJ2-4, with a possible D match to TRBD1 (6 bases). V was pared by 0 bases and J by 8 bases, with 14 bases between. Germline loops: CDR1 MNHEY, CDR2 SVGAGI. The length of the CDR3 is 15 residues.

This chain joins TRBV2 and TRBJ2-7; 8 positions match TRBD1. Per the germline V gene, CDR1 is SNHLY and CDR2 is FYNNEI. With 6 bases clipped from V and 2 bases from J, the junction kept 9 bases outside the gene matches. There are 15 residues in the CDR3. CDR3 region: CASSEDRANTYEQYF. CDR3 nucleotides: TGTGCCAGCAGCGAGGACAGGGCGAACACCTACGAGCAGTACTTC.

V is TRBV28 and J is TRBJ2-1; 10 bases match TRBD2. CDR3 length: 16 residues. The junction had 5 bases not matched to a gene; V was cut back by 6 bases and J by 0 bases. Per the germline V gene, CDR1 is MDHEN and CDR2 is SYDVKM. The CDR3 spells CASRPSSGSSYNEQFF. The CDR3, as DNA: TGTGCCAGCAGACCTTCTAGCGGGAGCTCCTACAATGAGCAGTTCTTC.

This clone came up a few times. The rearrangement links TRBV5-1 to TRBJ2-7; possible D gene TRBD1, 5 bases. The germline gives CDR1 SGHRS, CDR2 YFSETQ. Trimming cost V 3 bases and J 2 bases, with 12 bases left between them. CDR3 size: 14 residues. The CDR3 bases are TGCGCCAGCAGCTGTAAAGACAGAACCTACGAGCAGTACTTC. Protein product: CASSCKDRTYEQYF. Based on the CDR3 plus reference TRBV5-1 and TRBJ2-7, the full variable domain is KAGVTQTPRYLIKTRGQQVTLSCSPISGHRSVSWYQQTPGQGLQFLFEYFSETQRNKGNFPGRFSGRQFSNSRSEMNVSTLELGDSALYLCASSCKDRTYEQYFGPGTRLTVT.

V is TRBV6-6 and J is TRBJ1-1; TRBD1 matches at 8 bases. This CDR3 contains 16 residues. The V segment lost 2 bases and the J segment 10 bases; nucleotides outside the gene matches: 15. CDR1 and CDR2 from the germline V gene are MNHNY and SVGAGI (reference sequence). As DNA, the CDR3 is TGTGCCAGCAGTTACCTCGACTACGACAGGGGCCGCGGAGCTTTCTTT. Amino acid sequence: CASSYLDYDRGRGAFF.

This rearrangement joins TRBV6-2 or TRBV6-3 to TRBJ1-2; 7 bases align to TRBD1. Trimming took 4 bases from V and 8 from J; bases not matched to a gene: 7. The germline gives CDR1 MNHEY, CDR2 SVGEGT. The CDR3 has 13 residues. The CDR3 DNA reads TGTGCCAGCAGTTTCGGACAGGTGAGCGGCTACACCTTC. Its translation is CASSFGQVSGYTF.